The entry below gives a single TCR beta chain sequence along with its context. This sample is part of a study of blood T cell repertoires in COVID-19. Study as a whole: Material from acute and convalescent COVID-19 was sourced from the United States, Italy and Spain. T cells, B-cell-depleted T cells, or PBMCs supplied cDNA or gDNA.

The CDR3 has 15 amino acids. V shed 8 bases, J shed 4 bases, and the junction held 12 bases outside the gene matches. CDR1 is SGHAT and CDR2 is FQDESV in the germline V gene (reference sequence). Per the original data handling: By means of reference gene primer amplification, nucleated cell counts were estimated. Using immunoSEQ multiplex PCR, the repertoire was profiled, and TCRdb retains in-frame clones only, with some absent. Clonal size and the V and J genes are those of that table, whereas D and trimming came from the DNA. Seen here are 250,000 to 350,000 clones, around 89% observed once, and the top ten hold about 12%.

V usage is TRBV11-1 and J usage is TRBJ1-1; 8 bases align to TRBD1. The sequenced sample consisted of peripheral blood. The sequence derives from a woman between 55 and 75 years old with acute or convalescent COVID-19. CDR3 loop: CASLEQGGLGTEAFF. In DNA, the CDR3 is TGTGCCAGCCTAGAACAGGGGGGATTAGGCACTGAAGCTTTCTTT.